These T cell receptor beta chains were read from a single sample in a study of cytomegalovirus exposure and HLA in healthy donors. Generated by immunoSEQ multiplex PCR, the TCRdb table keeps only in-frame clones and is missing some. The profile shows more than 95,000 clones, over 75% of them singletons. Sequenced material: PBMCs. The receptor set was obtained from a woman in her forties in good health and CMV-seropositive. Both conserved end residues are part of each CDR3. The D gene is left open where the match is weak. Clone size is shown for a subset of rows, as once, few, many or a class of expanded clone.

abundance,v_gene,d_gene,j_gene,CDR3nt,CDR3aa
-,TRBV5-4,-,TRBJ2-2,TGTGCCAGCAGCTCGACAGAGAACACCGGGGAGCTGTTTTTT,CASSSTENTGELFF
-,TRBV2,-,TRBJ1-1,TGTGCCAGCAGTGAGGGCTATACTGAAGCTTTCTTT,CASSEGYTEAFF
-,TRBV19,-,TRBJ1-2,TGTGCCAGTAGAACCAGCGGGCCAGAAGTCTGGGACTATGGCTACACCTTC,CASRTSGPEVWDYGYTF
few,TRBV5-1,-,TRBJ2-5,TGCGCCAGCAGCTTTAACACAGGGCGGCAAGAGACCCAGTACTTC,CASSFNTGRQETQYF
once,TRBV25-1,-,TRBJ1-1,TGTGCCAGCAGTGACAGAAGACTAGGGGCTTTCTTT,CASSDRRLGAFF
-,TRBV10-3,-,TRBJ2-3,TGTGCCATCAGTGAGGCGGGATACACAGATACGCAGTATTTT,CAISEAGYTDTQYF
-,TRBV27,-,TRBJ2-3,TGTGCCAGCAGTTCCGAGGAGAGCACAGATACGCAGTATTTT,CASSSEESTDTQYF
-,TRBV6-6,TRBD1,TRBJ1-5,TGTGCCAGCAGCCCGGGACAGGGGTTAGATCAGCCCCAGCATTTT,CASSPGQGLDQPQHF
-,TRBV2,TRBD1,TRBJ1-4,TGTGCCAGCAGTGGGGACAGGGCGGGACGGGAAAAACTGTTTTTT,CASSGDRAGREKLFF
few,TRBV9,-,TRBJ2-1,TGTGCCAGCACCCGGGGGACCCTGTACAATGAGCAGTTCTTC,CASTRGTLYNEQFF
-,TRBV5-4,TRBD1,TRBJ2-3,TGTGCCAGCAGCTTGGAAAACAGGGGAAATACGCAGTATTTT,CASSLENRGNTQYF
few,TRBV2,TRBD1,TRBJ2-7,TGTGCCAGCCAAACCGGGACAGGGTATGCCGAGCAGTACTTC,CASQTGTGYAEQYF
few,TRBV6-1,-,TRBJ1-5,TGTGCCAGCAGTGAAAGAGCCGATACTAAATATAGCAATCAGCCCCAGCATTTT,CASSERADTKYSNQPQHF
-,TRBV11-2,-,TRBJ1-5,TGTGCCAGCAGCCCACAGGGATCCAATCAGCCCCAGCATTTT,CASSPQGSNQPQHF
-,TRBV30,TRBD2,TRBJ2-7,TGTGCCTGGAGTGTGTCTAGCGGACTCGAGCAGTACTTC,CAWSVSSGLEQYF
-,TRBV4-1,TRBD2,TRBJ2-7,TGCGCCAGCAGCCAAATCCTCGGGACTAGCGGGAGGCGACGAGCCGAGCAGTACTTC,CASSQILGTSGRRRAEQYF
few,TRBV28,-,TRBJ2-7,TGTGCCAGCAGCTTAGACCCGACTTTCTCCTACGAGCAGTACTTC,CASSLDPTFSYEQYF
-,TRBV29-1,TRBD2,TRBJ2-1,TGCAGCGCTGGACTAGCGCTTTACAATGAGCAGTTCTTC,CSAGLALYNEQFF
-,TRBV15,-,TRBJ2-1,TGTGCCACCAGCAGAGATTTACTAGCAGTTGATGAGCAGTTCTTC,CATSRDLLAVDEQFF
-,TRBV5-1,-,TRBJ2-4,TGCGCCAGCAGCTTGGAAACAGGGAAAAACATTCAGTACTTC,CASSLETGKNIQYF
-,TRBV9,TRBD2,TRBJ2-1,TGTGCCAGCAGCGTGAGACAGGCGCCTAGCGGGGGCAATGAGCAGTTCTTC,CASSVRQAPSGGNEQFF
-,TRBV11-2,TRBD2,TRBJ2-7,TGTGCCAGCAGCAAAGTGGGACTAGCTCTCGAGCAGTACTTC,CASSKVGLALEQYF
-,TRBV21-1,-,TRBJ1-2,TGTGCCAGCAGCAAAGGATCCCATCGACAGGCCGCTTACTATGGCTACACCTTC,CASSKGSHRQAAYYGYTF
-,TRBV6-5,TRBD1,TRBJ1-2,TGTGCCAGCAGGACAGGGGTTACCTATGGCTACACCTTC,CASRTGVTYGYTF
-,TRBV9,-,TRBJ1-2,TGTGCCAGCAGCGTAACGGGGGGAGGCTACACCTTC,CASSVTGGGYTF
-,TRBV10-3,-,TRBJ1-2,TGTGCCATCAGTGAGGGACAGCCTACTTTATTATATGGCTACACCTTC,CAISEGQPTLLYGYTF
-,TRBV7-3,TRBD1,TRBJ2-7,TGTGCCAGCAGCTTAAGCGGCAGGGGGAGCGAGCAGTACTTC,CASSLSGRGSEQYF
-,TRBV27,-,TRBJ1-5,TGTGCCAGCAGTTTAAGGGAGGCACCCAATCAGCCCCAGCATTTT,CASSLREAPNQPQHF